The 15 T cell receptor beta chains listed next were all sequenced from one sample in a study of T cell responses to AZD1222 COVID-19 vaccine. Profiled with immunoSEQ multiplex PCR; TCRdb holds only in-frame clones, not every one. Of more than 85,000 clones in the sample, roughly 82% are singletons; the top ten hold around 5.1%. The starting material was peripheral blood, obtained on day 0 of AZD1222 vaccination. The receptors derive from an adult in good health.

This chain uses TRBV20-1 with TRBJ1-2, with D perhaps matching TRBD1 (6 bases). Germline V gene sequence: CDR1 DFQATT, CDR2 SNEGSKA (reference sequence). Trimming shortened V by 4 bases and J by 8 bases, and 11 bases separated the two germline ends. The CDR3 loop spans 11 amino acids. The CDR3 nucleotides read TGCAGTGCTATCGACAGGACCGGCTACACCTTC. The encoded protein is CSAIDRTGYTF.

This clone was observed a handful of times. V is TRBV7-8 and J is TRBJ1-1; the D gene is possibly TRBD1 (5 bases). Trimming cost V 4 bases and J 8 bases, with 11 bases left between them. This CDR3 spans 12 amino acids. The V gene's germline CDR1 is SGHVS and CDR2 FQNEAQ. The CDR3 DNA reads TGTGCCAGCAGCTCCGTGCAGGGCGAAGCTTTCTTT. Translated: CASSSVQGEAFF.

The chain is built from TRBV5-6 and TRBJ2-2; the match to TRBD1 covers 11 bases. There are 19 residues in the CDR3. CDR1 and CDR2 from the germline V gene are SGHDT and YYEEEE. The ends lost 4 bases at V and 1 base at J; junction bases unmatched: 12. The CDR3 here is CASSNLPDRGRGNTGELFF. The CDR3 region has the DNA TGTGCCAGCAGCAACCTCCCGGACAGGGGGCGAGGGAACACCGGGGAGCTGTTTTTT. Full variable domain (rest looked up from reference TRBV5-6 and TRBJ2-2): DAGVTQSPTHLIKTRGQQVTLRCSPKSGHDTVSWYQQALGQGPQFIFQYYEEEERQRGNFPDRFSGHQFPNYSSELNVNALLLGDSALYLCASSNLPDRGRGNTGELFFGEGSRLTVL.

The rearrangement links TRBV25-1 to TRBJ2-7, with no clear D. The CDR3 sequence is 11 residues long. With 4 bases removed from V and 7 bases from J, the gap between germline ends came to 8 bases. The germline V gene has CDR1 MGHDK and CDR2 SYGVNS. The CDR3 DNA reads TGTGCCAGCAGTGCGGTCGGAGAGCAGTACTTC. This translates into CASSAVGEQYF.

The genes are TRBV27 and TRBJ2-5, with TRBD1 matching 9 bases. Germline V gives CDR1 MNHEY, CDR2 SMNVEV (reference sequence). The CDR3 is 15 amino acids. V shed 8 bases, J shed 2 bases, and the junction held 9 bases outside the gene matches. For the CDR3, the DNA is TGTGCCAGCCGGAGAGGGGACAGGGATCAAGAGACCCAGTACTTC. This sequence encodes CASRRGDRDQETQYF.

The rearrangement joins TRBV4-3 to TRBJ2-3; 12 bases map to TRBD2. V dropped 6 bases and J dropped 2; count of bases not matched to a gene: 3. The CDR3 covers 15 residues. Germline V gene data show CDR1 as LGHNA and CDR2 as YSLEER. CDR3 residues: CASRLAGGNTDTQYF. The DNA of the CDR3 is TGCGCCAGCAGACTAGCGGGGGGCAACACAGATACGCAGTATTTT.

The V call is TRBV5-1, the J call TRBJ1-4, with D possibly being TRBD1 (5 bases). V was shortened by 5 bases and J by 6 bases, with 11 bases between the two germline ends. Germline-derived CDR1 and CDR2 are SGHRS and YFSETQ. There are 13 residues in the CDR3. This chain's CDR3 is CASRDQGDEKLFF. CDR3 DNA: TGCGCCAGCAGAGACCAGGGCGATGAAAAACTGTTTTTT.

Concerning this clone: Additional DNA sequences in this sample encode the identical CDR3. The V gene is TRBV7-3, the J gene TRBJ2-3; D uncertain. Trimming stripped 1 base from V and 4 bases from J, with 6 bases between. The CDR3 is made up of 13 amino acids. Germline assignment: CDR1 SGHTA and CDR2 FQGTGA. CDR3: CASSLSSADTQYF. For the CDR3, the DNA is TGTGCCAGCAGCTTAAGTTCGGCAGATACGCAGTATTTT.

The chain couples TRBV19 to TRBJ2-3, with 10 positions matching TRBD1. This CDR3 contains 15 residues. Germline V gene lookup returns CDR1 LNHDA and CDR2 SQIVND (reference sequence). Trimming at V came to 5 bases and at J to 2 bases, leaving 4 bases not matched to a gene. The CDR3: CASSLGQGVTDTQYF. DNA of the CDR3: TGTGCCAGTAGTCTAGGACAGGGGGTCACAGATACGCAGTATTTT.

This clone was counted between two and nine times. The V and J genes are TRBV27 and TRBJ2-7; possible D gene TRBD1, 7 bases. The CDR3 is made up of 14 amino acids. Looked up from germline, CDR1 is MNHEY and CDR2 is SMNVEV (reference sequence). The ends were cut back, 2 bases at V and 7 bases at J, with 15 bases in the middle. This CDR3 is CASSLGRGAGEQYF. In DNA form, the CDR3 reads TGTGCCAGCAGTTTAGGCAGGGGGGCCGGGGAGCAGTACTTC.

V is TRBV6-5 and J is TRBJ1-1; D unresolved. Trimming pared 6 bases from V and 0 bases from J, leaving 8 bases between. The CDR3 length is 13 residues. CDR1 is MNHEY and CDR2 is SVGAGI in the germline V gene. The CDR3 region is CASRVYMNTEAFF. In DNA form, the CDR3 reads TGTGCCAGCAGGGTCTACATGAACACTGAAGCTTTCTTT.

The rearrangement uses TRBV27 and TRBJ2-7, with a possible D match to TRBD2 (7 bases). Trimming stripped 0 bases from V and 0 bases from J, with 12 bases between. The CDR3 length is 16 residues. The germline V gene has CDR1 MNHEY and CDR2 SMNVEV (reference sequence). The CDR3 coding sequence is TGTGCCAGCAGTTTATCAGGGGGACTAATCTCCTACGAGCAGTACTTC. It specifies CASSLSGGLISYEQYF.

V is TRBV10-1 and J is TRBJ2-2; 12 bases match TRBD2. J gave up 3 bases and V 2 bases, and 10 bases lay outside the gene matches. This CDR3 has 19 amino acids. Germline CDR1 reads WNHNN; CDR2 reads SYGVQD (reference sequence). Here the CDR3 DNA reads TGCGCCAGCAGTGAGGGAGCCCTAGCGGGGGGGCAAGACACCGGGGAGCTGTTTTTT. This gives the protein CASSEGALAGGQDTGELFF.

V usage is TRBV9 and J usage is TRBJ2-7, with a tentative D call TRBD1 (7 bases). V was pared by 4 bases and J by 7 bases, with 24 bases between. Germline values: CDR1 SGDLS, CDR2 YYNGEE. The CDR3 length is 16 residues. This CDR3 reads CASSPEGADPRGEQYF. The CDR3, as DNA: TGTGCCAGCAGCCCGGAGGGGGCAGACCCCCGGGGGGAGCAGTACTTC.

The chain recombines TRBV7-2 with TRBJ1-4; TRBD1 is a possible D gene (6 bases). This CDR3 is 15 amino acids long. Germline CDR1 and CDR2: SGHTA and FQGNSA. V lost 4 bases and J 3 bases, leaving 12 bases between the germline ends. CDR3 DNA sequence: TGTGCCAGCAGCTCCCAGACAGGTCCTAATGAAAAACTGTTTTTT. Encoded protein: CASSSQTGPNEKLFF.